The 26 T cell receptor beta chains below were found in one sample sequenced in a study of blood T cells in healthy people across ages. The authors ran a second PCR of roughly 6 to 12 cycles using a sample-barcoded 5' primer and a J-beta primer mix. TCRdb redid the calling of the 5' RACE reads with MiXCR, one entry per CDR3 protein. The sample has approximately 1,000,000 distinct CDR3 sequences, under 40% seen once. The sample taken for sequencing was blood. The receptors come from a man in his late teens or twenties in good health.

The chain has TRBV30 and TRBJ2-1; 7 nucleotides match TRBD2. V trimming: 1 base; J trimming: 2 bases; junction bases outside the gene matches: 8. The CDR3 spans 16 residues. In germline, CDR1 is GTSNPN, CDR2 SVGIG (reference sequence). The CDR3 protein is CAWSAYGGSTYNEQFF. CDR3 DNA sequence: TGTGCCTGGAGTGCGTACGGGGGGTCTACCTACAATGAGCAGTTCTTC.

This clonotype came up a few times. The chain combines TRBV4-1 with TRBJ1-1, with D tentatively TRBD1 (5 bases). This CDR3 is 14 amino acids long. V shed 1 base and J shed 5 bases, with 11 bases lying between them. Germline lookup yields CDR1 MGHRA and CDR2 YSYEKL. The CDR3 protein is CASSQAGVWTEAFF. The CDR3 DNA sequence: TGCGCCAGCAGCCAAGCGGGGGTTTGGACTGAAGCTTTCTTT.

This clonotype was seen many times. This chain links TRBV6-1 with TRBJ1-6; TRBD1 aligns across 7 bases. Germline V gene lookup returns CDR1 MNHNS and CDR2 SASEGT. The CDR3 runs 14 residues. V was clipped by 6 bases and J by 10 bases; unmatched bases: 9. DNA of the CDR3: TGTGCCAGCAGCCGAAGACAGGGTGGGTCACCCCTCCACTTT. Translated, it gives CASSRRQGGSPLHF.

CDR3 loop: CASSLVSSSWTDTQYF. For the CDR3, the DNA is TGTGCCAGCAGTTTAGTGTCCAGTTCGTGGACAGATACGCAGTATTTT. The V call is TRBV12-3 or TRBV12-4, the J call TRBJ2-3; unclear D gene. Trimming took off 1 base at V and 3 bases at J, with 14 bases between the two ends. The CDR3 is 16 amino acids.

This clonotype was seen only a few times. This chain uses TRBV20-1 with TRBJ1-1, with TRBD1 as a possible D gene (5 bases). The CDR3 is 12 amino acids. CDR1 DFQATT and CDR2 SNEGSKA come from the germline V gene (reference sequence). Trimming shortened V by 0 bases and J by 8 bases, and 10 bases separated the two germline ends. The CDR3 bases are TGCAGTGCTAGAGATCTCAGGGAAGAAGCTTTCTTT. This translates into CSARDLREEAFF.

This clonotype was detected only a few times. The chain couples TRBV7-9 to TRBJ1-5; maybe TRBD1 (6 bases). The V and J ends lost 7 bases and 0 bases respectively, with 16 bases between them. Germline lookup yields CDR1 SEHNR and CDR2 FQNEAQ (reference sequence). CDR3 size: 16 residues. The CDR3 sequence: CASNPDSRYSNQPQHF. CDR3 nucleotides: TGTGCCAGCAACCCGGACAGCCGTTATAGCAATCAGCCCCAGCATTTT.

The chain has TRBV2 and TRBJ2-7; possible D gene TRBD2, 7 bases. The V gene's germline CDR1 is SNHLY and CDR2 FYNNEI. V shed 6 bases and J shed 7 bases, with 25 bases lying between them. CDR3 length: 16 residues. The CDR3 DNA sequence: TGTGCCAGCAGGAGATGGGGGGGGCCCTCCTACAATGAGCAGTACTTC. Translated: CASRRWGGPSYNEQYF.

This clonotype was picked up many times. The chain joins TRBV7-2 to TRBJ2-3; D call uncertain. V lost 5 bases and J 2 bases, leaving 11 bases between the germline ends. The length of the CDR3 is 14 residues. Germline CDR1 SGHTA, CDR2 FQGNSA. The chain's CDR3 is CASSPIFSTDTQYF. Here the CDR3 DNA reads TGTGCCAGCAGCCCCATTTTCTCCACAGATACGCAGTATTTT.

CDR3 in amino acids: CASSLRANRGEDQPQHF. Written as DNA, the CDR3 is TGTGCCAGCAGTTTACGCGCCAACAGGGGGGAAGATCAGCCCCAGCATTTT. The gene calls are TRBV27 and TRBJ1-5; 8 nucleotides line up with TRBD1. Germline loops: CDR1 MNHEY, CDR2 SMNVEV (reference sequence). This CDR3 is built from 17 residues. Unmatched junction bases numbered 11, after V lost 2 bases and J lost 5 bases.

This chain uses TRBV6-6 with TRBJ1-5, with a weak D call TRBD1 (5 bases). Germline-derived CDR1 and CDR2 are MNHNY and SVGAGI (reference sequence). The CDR3 is 15 residues long. V was shortened by 6 bases and J by 0 bases, with 12 bases between the two germline ends. The chain's CDR3 is CASRQDPNSNQPQHF. CDR3 coding DNA: TGTGCCAGCAGACAGGACCCTAATAGCAATCAGCCCCAGCATTTT.

In this sample, this clonotype turned up a few times. V is TRBV4-1 and J is TRBJ2-4; a weak D match, TRBD1 (5 bases). The CDR3 loop spans 16 amino acids. Germline-derived CDR1 and CDR2 are MGHRA and YSYEKL. Trimming cost V 5 bases and J 13 bases, with 27 bases left between them. In DNA, the CDR3 is TGCGCCAGCAGCGCGTTCGGAGCCCAGGGTAAAAATGAGCAGTACTTC. Residues: CASSAFGAQGKNEQYF.

There are a few counts of this clonotype. The rearrangement uses TRBV7-2 and TRBJ2-1, with 14 bases aligning to TRBD2. Trimming took 2 bases from V and 7 from J; bases not matched to a gene: 10. This CDR3 has 18 amino acids. The germline CDR1 and CDR2 sequences are SGHTA and FQGNSA. The CDR3 loop reads CASSLTTSGGAFLNEQFF. Here the CDR3 DNA reads TGTGCCAGCAGCTTAACGACTAGCGGGGGGGCCTTTTTGAATGAGCAGTTCTTC.

The chain carries TRBV12-3 or TRBV12-4 and TRBJ1-5; D is uncertain. Trimming pared 3 bases from V and 6 bases from J, leaving 6 bases between. The CDR3 spans 12 residues. CDR3 DNA: TGTGCCAGCAGTTTTAACTCTCAGCCCCAGCATTTT. As protein: CASSFNSQPQHF.

V usage is TRBV5-1 and J usage is TRBJ2-1; maybe TRBD1 (5 bases). The CDR3 is 14 residues long. V lost 5 bases to trimming and J lost 6 bases, with 15 bases between them. CDR1 is SGHRS and CDR2 is YFSETQ in the germline V gene. CDR3 nucleotide sequence: TGCGCCAGCAGTGCCGGACAAGACGTCAATGAGCAGTTCTTC. Its protein product is CASSAGQDVNEQFF.

The chain links TRBV30 to TRBJ1-4; D might be TRBD1 (6 bases). Germline CDR1 reads GTSNPN; CDR2 reads SVGIG (reference sequence). Deletions cut 2 bases from V and 8 bases from J, with 15 bases between. The CDR3 consists of 14 residues. The chain's CDR3 is CAWSFGQSDEKLFF. The DNA for the CDR3 is TGTGCCTGGAGTTTCGGACAGAGCGACGAAAAACTGTTTTTT.

The chain couples TRBV5-1 to TRBJ2-2; D is perhaps TRBD2 (6 bases). The CDR3 runs 15 residues. The V end lost 2 bases, the J end lost 1 base, and 9 bases lay between the germline ends. The germline gives CDR1 SGHRS, CDR2 YFSETQ. CDR3 protein: CASSFNGGNTGELFF. The CDR3, as DNA: TGCGCCAGCAGCTTTAACGGGGGGAACACCGGGGAGCTGTTTTTT.

The chain has TRBV2 and TRBJ1-4; TRBD1 agrees at 9 bases. CDR1 and CDR2 from the germline V gene are SNHLY and FYNNEI. The CDR3 runs to 17 residues. V shed 2 bases and J 0 bases; nucleotides not matched to a gene: 4. CDR3 in amino acids: CASSETGQGATNEKLFF. The CDR3 DNA reads as TGTGCCAGCAGTGAAACGGGACAGGGCGCAACTAATGAAAAACTGTTTTTT.

This sequence joins TRBV27 and TRBJ2-1; TRBD2 might be the D (6 bases). V gave up 9 bases and J gave up 13 bases, with 13 bases separating them. CDR1 MNHEY and CDR2 SMNVEV come from the germline V gene (reference sequence). The CDR3 totals 10 residues. CDR3 coding DNA: TGTGCCAGTGGAGGGGAGACCCAGTTCTTC. It encodes CASGGETQFF.

The J gene is TRBJ2-3, the V gene TRBV12-3 or TRBV12-4; 11 positions match TRBD2. The CDR3 is made up of 15 amino acids. After removal of 5 bases from V and 5 bases from J, the junction contained 6 bases not matched to a gene. The CDR3 nucleotides read TGTGCCAGCAGTAATAGCGGGGGGGCCGGAGATACGCAGTATTTT. Protein product: CASSNSGGAGDTQYF.

This clonotype has only a few counts. The rearrangement links TRBV4-1 to TRBJ1-2; 7 positions agree with TRBD1. CDR3 size: 14 residues. Looked up from germline, CDR1 is MGHRA and CDR2 is YSYEKL. The V and J ends lost 4 bases and 7 bases, in that order; junction bases with no gene match: 9. Here the CDR3 DNA reads TGCGCCAGCAGCCCGGACAGGTCCTTTCGTGGCTACACCTTC. Amino acids: CASSPDRSFRGYTF.

This clonotype showed up just a few times. V gene TRBV7-2 combines with J gene TRBJ1-1; 9 nucleotides line up with TRBD1. V trimming: 5 bases; J trimming: 1 base; junction bases outside the gene matches: 5. Germline V gene lookup returns CDR1 SGHTA and CDR2 FQGNSA. The CDR3 runs to 15 residues. The CDR3 DNA sequence: TGTGCCAGCAGCAAATACAGGGGGCAGAACACTGAAGCTTTCTTT. It is translated as CASSKYRGQNTEAFF.

The rearrangement uses TRBV25-1 and TRBJ1-4; 7 bases are a match to TRBD1. V was pared by 4 bases and J by 7 bases, with 12 bases of the junction left unmatched. CDR3 size: 16 residues. CDR1 and CDR2 from the germline V gene are MGHDK and SYGVNS. The DNA of the CDR3 is TGTGCCAGCAGTGTGGGGACAGCGGGATACGGTGAAAAACTGTTTTTT. This sequence encodes CASSVGTAGYGEKLFF.

This clonotype appeared a few times. The chain links TRBV4-3 to TRBJ2-2; tentative D call: TRBD2 (5 bases). Trimming cost V 3 bases and J 3 bases, with 5 bases left between them. The CDR3 runs 13 residues. Germline CDR1 is LGHNA and CDR2 is YSLEER. The CDR3 sequence is CASSQRDTGELFF. CDR3 nucleotide sequence: TGCGCCAGCAGCCAGAGGGACACCGGGGAGCTGTTTTTT.

As concerns this clonotype: One end of the junction is discordant with germline, which a read error may explain. The chain links TRBV2 to TRBJ2-5; D is unresolved. In germline, CDR1 is SNHLY, CDR2 FYNNEI. The CDR3 runs 11 residues. The CDR3 reads CASRDQGTQYF. DNA of the CDR3: TGTGCCAGCAGGGACCAAGGGACCCAGTACTTC. Full variable domain (outside the CDR3, taken from reference TRBV2 and TRBJ2-5): EPEVTQTPSHQVTQMGQEVILRCVPISNHLYFYWYRQILGQKVEFLVSFYNNEISEKSEIFDDQFSVERPDGSNFTLKIRSTKLEDSAMYFCASRDQGTQYFGPGTRLLVL.

The DNA for the CDR3 is TGTGCCAGCAGTCCCCGCTCCCCATATGGCGGGAAGAATGAGCAGTTCTTC. Protein product: CASSPRSPYGGKNEQFF. The gene calls are TRBV27 and TRBJ2-1; TRBD2 is a possible D gene (6 bases). The CDR3 contains 17 residues. Trimming removed 5 bases from V and 7 bases from J, with 24 bases in between. CDR1 is MNHEY and CDR2 is SMNVEV in the germline V gene (reference sequence).

This clonotype was seen a handful of times. V usage is TRBV27 and J usage is TRBJ2-3; D ambiguous. This CDR3 has 20 amino acids. CDR1 is MNHEY and CDR2 is SMNVEV in the germline V gene (reference sequence). Deletions cut 2 bases from V and 5 bases from J, with 29 bases between. The CDR3 reads CASSLLFVGTRSSRGDTQYF. DNA of the CDR3: TGTGCCAGCAGTTTACTTTTTGTTGGCACCCGGAGCTCCCGTGGAGATACGCAGTATTTT.